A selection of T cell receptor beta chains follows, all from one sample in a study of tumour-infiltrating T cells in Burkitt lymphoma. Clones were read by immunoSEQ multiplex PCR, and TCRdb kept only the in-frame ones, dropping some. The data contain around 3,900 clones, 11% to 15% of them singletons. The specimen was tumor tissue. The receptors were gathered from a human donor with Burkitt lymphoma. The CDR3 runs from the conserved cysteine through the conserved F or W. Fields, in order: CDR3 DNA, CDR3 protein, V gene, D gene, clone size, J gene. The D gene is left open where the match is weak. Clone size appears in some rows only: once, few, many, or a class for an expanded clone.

TGTGCCAGCAGCGTACCAACTAGCGGGCTGAACGAGCAGTACTTC	CASSVPTSGLNEQYF	TRBV5-4	TRBD2	NA	TRBJ2-7
TGTGCCAGCTCCGTGCAGGGGGCTATTCCCAATGAGCAGTTCTTC	CASSVQGAIPNEQFF	TRBV6-1	TRBD1	NA	TRBJ2-1
TGTGCCAGCAGCCAAGCGATCGCCGGGGGCCAGCCCCAGCATTTT	CASSQAIAGGQPQHF	TRBV4-2	NA	few	TRBJ1-5
TGTGCCTGGAGTGTATCCAGGGATACGCAGTATTTT	CAWSVSRDTQYF	TRBV30	NA	NA	TRBJ2-3
TGTGCCAGCAGCCTCAGGACAGGAGGGGGCCAGCCCCAGCATTTT	CASSLRTGGGQPQHF	TRBV7-2	TRBD1	NA	TRBJ1-5
TGTGCCAGCAGCCAAGGACTAGCGGGAACCCAATCGACAAACTCCTACGAGCAGTACTTC	CASSQGLAGTQSTNSYEQYF	TRBV14	TRBD2	NA	TRBJ2-7
TGTGCCAGCATACAACCAGGGTTGGGAACCTACAATGAGCAGTTCTTC	CASIQPGLGTYNEQFF	TRBV2	NA	few	TRBJ2-1
TGTGCCATCAGTGAGTTTATCACAGGGGGAAATGGCTATGGCTACACCTTC	CAISEFITGGNGYGYTF	TRBV10-3	TRBD1	NA	TRBJ1-2
TGTGCCAGCAGCCAAGACTACGGGACAGGGGTTTCATATGAGCAGTTCTTC	CASSQDYGTGVSYEQFF	TRBV14	TRBD1	NA	TRBJ2-1
TGTGCCAGCAGCTTAGCACGGGCCTACAATGAGCAGTTCTTC	CASSLARAYNEQFF	TRBV11-3	NA	NA	TRBJ2-1
TGCAGTGCTAGAGGGAATGGCTACACCTTC	CSARGNGYTF	TRBV20-1	NA	few	TRBJ1-2
TGTGCCAGCTCACCTTTGGCCCTAGCAGATAACTATGGCTACACCTTC	CASSPLALADNYGYTF	TRBV18	NA	few	TRBJ1-2
TGTGCCAGCAGCTTGGGAGTAACGGACAGTCGATACGAGCAGTACTTC	CASSLGVTDSRYEQYF	TRBV5-6	NA	NA	TRBJ2-7
TGTGCCAGCAGCTTAGGCGAGACCCAGTACTTC	CASSLGETQYF	TRBV11-2	NA	few	TRBJ2-5
TGTGCCAGCAGCCCCGTAGGGATGAACACTGAAGCTTTCTTT	CASSPVGMNTEAFF	TRBV6-6	NA	NA	TRBJ1-1
TGTGCCAGCAGCTTGAGGCCGAACTATAATTCACCCCTCCACTTT	CASSLRPNYNSPLHF	TRBV5-6	NA	NA	TRBJ1-6
TGTGCCAGCAAGAGGGACGGCTACGAGCAGTACTTC	CASKRDGYEQYF	TRBV28	NA	once	TRBJ2-7
TGTGCCAGCAGCCGGGACAGAGCTTTATCCTATGGCTACACCTTC	CASSRDRALSYGYTF	TRBV7-9	TRBD1	NA	TRBJ1-2
TGTGCCAGCAGTGAAATCCTCACGACGAACACCGGGGAGCTGTTTTTT	CASSEILTTNTGELFF	TRBV6-1	NA	few	TRBJ2-2
TGTGCCAGCTCATCGGGAGTTGGGTCCTACGAGCAGTACTTC	CASSSGVGSYEQYF	TRBV18	NA	medium-sized	TRBJ2-7
TGTGCCAGCAGCGTAGGAGTTAACACCGGGGAGCTGTTTTTT	CASSVGVNTGELFF	TRBV9	NA	once	TRBJ2-2
TGTGCCAGTAGTATATCTAGCGGGGACTCCTACGAGCAGTACTTC	CASSISSGDSYEQYF	TRBV19	TRBD2	NA	TRBJ2-7
TGTGCCAGCATACCCGGTGCAACTAATGAAAAACTGTTTTTT	CASIPGATNEKLFF	TRBV2	NA	few	TRBJ1-4
TGTGCCAGCAGTGAAGGGGACAGGGGTGGAGAGACCCAGTACTTC	CASSEGDRGGETQYF	TRBV2	TRBD1	few	TRBJ2-5
TGCGCCAGCAGCAACCGGATCGGGGGTCCCCAGCATTTT	CASSNRIGGPQHF	TRBV4-1	NA	few	TRBJ1-5